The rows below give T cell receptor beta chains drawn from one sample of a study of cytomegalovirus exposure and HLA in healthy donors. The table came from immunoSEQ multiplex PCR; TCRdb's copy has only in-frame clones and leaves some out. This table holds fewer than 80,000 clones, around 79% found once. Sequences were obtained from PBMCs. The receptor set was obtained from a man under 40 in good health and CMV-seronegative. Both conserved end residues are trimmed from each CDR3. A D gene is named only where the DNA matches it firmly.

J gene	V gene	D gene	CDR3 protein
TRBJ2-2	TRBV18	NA	ASSLGQRNTGELF
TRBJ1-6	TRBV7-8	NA	ASSLAAGQSSPLH
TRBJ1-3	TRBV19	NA	ASSIRLSGNTIY
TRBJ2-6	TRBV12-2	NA	ASRNGPGTGKTKLSGANVLT
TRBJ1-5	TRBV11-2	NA	ASSLGVTSNQPQH
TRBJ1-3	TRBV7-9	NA	ASSFGSTANTIY
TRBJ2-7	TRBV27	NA	ASSLIASAYEQY
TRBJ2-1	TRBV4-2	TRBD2	ASSQEGTSSYNEQF
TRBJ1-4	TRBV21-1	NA	ASSKPVGGLYEKLF
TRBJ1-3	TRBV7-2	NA	ASSSFSGNTIY